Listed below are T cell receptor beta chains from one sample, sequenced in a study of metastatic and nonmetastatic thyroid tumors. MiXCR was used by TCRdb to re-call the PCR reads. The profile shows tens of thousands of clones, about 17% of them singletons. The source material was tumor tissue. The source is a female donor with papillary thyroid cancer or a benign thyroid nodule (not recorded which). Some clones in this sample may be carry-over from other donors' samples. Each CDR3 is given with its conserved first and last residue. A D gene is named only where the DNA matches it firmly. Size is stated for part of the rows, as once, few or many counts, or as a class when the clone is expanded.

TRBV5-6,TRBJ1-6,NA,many,CASSFREAPYNSPLHF,TGTGCCAGCAGCTTTCGTGAGGCGCCTTATAATTCACCCCTCCACTTT
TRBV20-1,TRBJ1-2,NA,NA,CSSPRDEDYGYTF,TGCAGTTCTCCTCGTGACGAAGACTATGGCTACACCTTC
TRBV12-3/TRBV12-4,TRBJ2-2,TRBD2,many,CASSPGGGSGELFF,TGTGCCAGCAGTCCGGGGGGAGGGTCCGGGGAGCTGTTTTTT
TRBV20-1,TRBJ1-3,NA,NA,CSAKDHSGNTIYF,TGCAGTGCAAAGGATCACTCTGGAAACACCATATATTTT
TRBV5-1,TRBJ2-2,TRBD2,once,CASSSLLAVGNTGELFF,TGCGCCAGCAGCTCGTTACTAGCGGTAGGTAACACCGGGGAGCTGTTTTTT
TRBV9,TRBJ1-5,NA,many,CASSVDAGANQPQHF,TGTGCCAGCAGCGTAGACGCAGGGGCCAATCAGCCCCAGCATTTT
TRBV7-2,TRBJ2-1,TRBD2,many,CASSPNPGLANNEQFF,TGTGCCAGCAGCCCTAACCCTGGACTAGCGAACAATGAGCAGTTCTTC
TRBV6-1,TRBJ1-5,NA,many,CASNRQGPNQPQHF,TGTGCCAGCAACAGACAAGGCCCTAATCAGCCCCAGCATTTT
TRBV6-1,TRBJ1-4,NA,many,CASSTKVDSRTNEKLFF,TGTGCCAGCAGCACCAAGGTGGACAGCCGAACTAATGAAAAACTGTTTTTT
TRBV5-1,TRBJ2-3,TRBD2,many,CASSLVLAGSTDTQYF,TGCGCCAGCAGCTTGGTACTAGCGGGGAGCACAGATACGCAGTATTTT
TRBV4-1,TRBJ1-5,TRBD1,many,CASSQSPTGISNQPQHF,TGCGCCAGCAGCCAAAGTCCGACAGGGATTAGCAATCAGCCCCAGCATTTT
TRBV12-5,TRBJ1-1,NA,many,CASGFPFWQTTGNTEAFF,TGTGCTAGTGGTTTTCCGTTTTGGCAGACGACAGGGAACACTGAAGCTTTCTTT
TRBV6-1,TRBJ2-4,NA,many,CASTFGGDRAKNIQYF,TGTGCCAGCACATTCGGAGGCGACAGGGCCAAAAACATTCAGTACTTC
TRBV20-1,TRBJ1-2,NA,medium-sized,CSARGGDNYGYTF,TGCAGTGCTAGGGGGGGGGATAACTATGGCTACACCTTC
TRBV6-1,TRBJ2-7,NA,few,CASRLGWPHSYEQYF,TGTGCCAGCAGATTGGGGTGGCCCCACTCATACGAGCAGTACTTC
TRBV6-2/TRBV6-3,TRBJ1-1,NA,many,CASRLGLNTEAFF,TGTGCCAGCAGGCTCGGACTGAACACTGAAGCTTTCTTT
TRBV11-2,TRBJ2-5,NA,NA,CASSSVQGGEEAQYF,TGTGCCAGCAGCTCCGTACAGGGAGGCGAAGAGGCCCAGTACTTC
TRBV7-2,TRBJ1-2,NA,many,CASSQYPVGAHGYTF,TGTGCCAGCAGCCAATATCCGGTAGGGGCCCATGGCTACACCTTC
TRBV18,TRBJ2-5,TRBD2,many,CASSLLAGGQETQYF,TGTGCCAGCTCACTACTAGCGGGGGGCCAAGAGACCCAGTACTTC
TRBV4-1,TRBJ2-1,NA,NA,CASSQESGPHNEQLF,TGCGCCAGCAGCCAAGAGTCAGGGCCCCACAATGAGCAGCTCTTC
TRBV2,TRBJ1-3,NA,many,CASSEQDLGNTIYF,TGTGCCAGCAGTGAACAGGATCTTGGAAACACCATATATTTT
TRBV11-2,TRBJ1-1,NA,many,CASSLEGLGNTEAFF,TGTGCCAGCAGCTTAGAAGGACTCGGGAACACTGAAGCTTTCTTT
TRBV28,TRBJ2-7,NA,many,CASSLQGFDSYEQYF,TGTGCCAGCAGTCTACAGGGCTTTGATTCCTACGAGCAGTACTTC
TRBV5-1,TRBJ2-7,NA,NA,CASRTLIGQLQGEQYF,TGCGCCAGCAGAACATTAATTGGGCAGTTACAAGGGGAGCAGTACTTC
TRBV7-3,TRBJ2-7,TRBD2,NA,CTSSSLQRESRSYEQYF,TGTACCAGCAGCTCCCTCCAGCGGGAGTCGAGATCCTACGAGCAGTACTTC
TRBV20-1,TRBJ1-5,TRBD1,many,CSASGGQGAGQPQHF,TGCAGTGCTAGTGGGGGACAGGGGGCCGGTCAGCCCCAGCATTTT
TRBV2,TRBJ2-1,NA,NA,CDNTQYNEQFF,TGTGACAACACCCAATACAATGAGCAGTTCTTC
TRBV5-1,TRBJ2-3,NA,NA,CSSSGYTDTQYF,TGCTCTAGCAGCGGCTACACAGATACGCAGTATTTT
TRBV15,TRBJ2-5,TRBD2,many,CATSRGGLAGGHRYGTQYF,TGTGCCACCAGCAGAGGGGGACTAGCGGGAGGGCATCGGTACGGGACCCAGTACTTC
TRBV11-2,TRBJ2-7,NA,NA,CASSLGTEYEQYF,TGTGCCAGCAGCTTAGGGACAGAATACGAGCAGTACTTC
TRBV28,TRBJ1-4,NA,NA,CASSLVVDEKLFF,TGTGCCAGCAGTTTGGTGGTTGATGAAAAACTGTTTTTT
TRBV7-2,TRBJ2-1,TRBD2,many,CASHGTSGYNEQFF,TGTGCCAGCCATGGGACTAGCGGCTACAATGAGCAGTTCTTC
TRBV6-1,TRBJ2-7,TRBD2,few,CASSEVIGTSGSPQYF,TGTGCCAGCAGTGAGGTCATAGGGACTAGCGGGAGCCCGCAGTACTTC
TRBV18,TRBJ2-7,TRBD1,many,CASSPRTGTGLEQYF,TGTGCCAGCTCACCACGAACCGGGACAGGGCTCGAGCAGTACTTC
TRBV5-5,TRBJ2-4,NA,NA,CASSDTVAAKNIQYF,TGTGCCAGCAGCGACACTGTCGCGGCCAAAAACATTCAGTACTTC
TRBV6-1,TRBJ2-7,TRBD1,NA,CASSRTGTGYEQYF,TGTGCCAGCAGCCGAACCGGGACAGGGTACGAGCAGTACTTC
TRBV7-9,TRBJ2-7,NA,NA,CASSSPGIPYEQLF,TGTGCCAGCAGCTCCCCCGGGATCCCCTACGAGCAGTTGTTC